This is a list of T cell receptor beta chains from one sample in a study of T cell repertoires in cytomegalovirus infection. TCRdb reprocessed the reads via MiXCR and lists one record per CDR3 protein. The sample gives 340,000 or so distinct CDR3 sequences, more than 20% of which show up once; 13% is in the top ten. For these receptors, no antigen is known. The sample in question was cultured PBMCs, obtained from culture after CMV antigen stimulation. The receptor source for this set is a human donor in good health (CMV status not recorded). Some clones in this sample may be carry-over from other donors' samples. CDR3s include the opening cysteine and the closing phenylalanine or tryptophan. The order of the fields is clone size, V gene, J gene, D gene, CDR3 protein, CDR3 DNA. A D gene is named only where the DNA matches it firmly. Not every row has a clone size; where given, it reads once, few, many or a size class.

size: many; V: TRBV12-3/TRBV12-4; J: TRBJ2-1; D: NA; CDR3: CASTIGLARYNEQFF; DNA: TGTGCCAGCACCATAGGGCTAGCGCGCTACAATGAGCAGTTCTTC
size: NA; V: TRBV2; J: TRBJ1-4; D: TRBD1; CDR3: CASAREGQPNEKLFF; DNA: TGTGCCAGCGCTCGGGAGGGACAGCCTAATGAAAAACTGTTTTTT
size: NA; V: TRBV28; J: TRBJ1-4; D: TRBD1; CDR3: CASSSPTGIEKLFF; DNA: TGTGCCAGCAGCTCTCCGACAGGGATTGAAAAACTGTTTTTT
size: few; V: TRBV6-1; J: TRBJ2-1; D: TRBD2; CDR3: CASSKLAGEGNEQFF; DNA: TGTGCCAGCAGCAAACTAGCGGGAGAGGGCAATGAGCAGTTCTTC
size: many; V: TRBV19; J: TRBJ2-1; D: TRBD2; CDR3: CASSLSASGGISSYNEQFF; DNA: TGTGCCAGTAGTCTTTCGGCTAGCGGGGGTATAAGCTCCTACAATGAGCAGTTCTTC
size: NA; V: TRBV5-3; J: TRBJ2-2; D: TRBD1; CDR3: CASSPTGVGELFF; DNA: TGTGCCAGCAGCCCTACAGGGGTCGGGGAGCTGTTTTTT
size: many; V: TRBV7-2; J: TRBJ2-7; D: TRBD2; CDR3: CASSPRGLAGTYEQYF; DNA: TGTGCCAGCAGCCCCCGAGGCCTAGCGGGAACCTACGAGCAGTACTTC
size: few; V: TRBV7-2; J: TRBJ2-5; D: NA; CDR3: CASSSSYQHPYF; DNA: TGTGCCAGCAGCTCCTCCTATCAGCACCCCTACTTC
size: many; V: TRBV6-2/TRBV6-3; J: TRBJ1-1; D: NA; CDR3: CASRGHWSYNTEAFF; DNA: TGTGCCAGCAGAGGCCATTGGAGTTACAACACTGAAGCTTTCTTT
size: NA; V: TRBV6-2/TRBV6-3; J: TRBJ2-5; D: NA; CDR3: CASSYTQGTQYF; DNA: TGTGCCAGCAGTTACACCCAAGGGACCCAGTACTTC